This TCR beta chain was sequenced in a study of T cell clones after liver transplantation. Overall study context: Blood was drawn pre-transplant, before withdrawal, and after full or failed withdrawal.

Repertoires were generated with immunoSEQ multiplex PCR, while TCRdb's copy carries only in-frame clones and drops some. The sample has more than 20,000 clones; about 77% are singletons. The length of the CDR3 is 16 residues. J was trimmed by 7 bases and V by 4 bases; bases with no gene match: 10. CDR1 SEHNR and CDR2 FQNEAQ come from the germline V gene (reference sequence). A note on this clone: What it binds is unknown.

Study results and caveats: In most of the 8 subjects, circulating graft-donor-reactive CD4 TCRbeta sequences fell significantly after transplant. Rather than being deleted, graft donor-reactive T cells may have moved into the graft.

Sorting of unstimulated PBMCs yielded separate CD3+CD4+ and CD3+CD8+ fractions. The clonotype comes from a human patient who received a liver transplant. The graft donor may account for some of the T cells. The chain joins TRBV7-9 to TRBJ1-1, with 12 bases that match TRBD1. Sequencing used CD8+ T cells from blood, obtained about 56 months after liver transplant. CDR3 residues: CASSSPPGQGAGEAFF. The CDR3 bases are TGTGCCAGCAGCTCACCCCCGGGACAGGGGGCTGGTGAAGCTTTCTTT.